This TCR beta chain was obtained from a study of blood T cell repertoires in COVID-19. The method was immunoSEQ multiplex PCR; TCRdb's version includes in-frame clones alone and lacks a portion of them. The repertoire includes fewer than 300,000 clones, about nine tenths of them detected once, and around 2% sits in the top ten. Unmatched junction bases numbered 7, after V lost 4 bases and J lost 5 bases. CDR3 length: 16 amino acids. Germline CDR1 reads LNHDA; CDR2 reads SQIVND (reference sequence). This chain connects TRBV19 to TRBJ2-3; 12 nucleotides line up with TRBD2. The sequenced sample consisted of peripheral blood. This sequence was found in a young woman with COVID-19, enrolled during active disease. The CDR3 DNA sequence: TGTGCCAGTAGTACTAGCGGGAGGGCCATGCGAGATACGCAGTATTTT. Translating it yields CASSTSGRAMRDTQYF.